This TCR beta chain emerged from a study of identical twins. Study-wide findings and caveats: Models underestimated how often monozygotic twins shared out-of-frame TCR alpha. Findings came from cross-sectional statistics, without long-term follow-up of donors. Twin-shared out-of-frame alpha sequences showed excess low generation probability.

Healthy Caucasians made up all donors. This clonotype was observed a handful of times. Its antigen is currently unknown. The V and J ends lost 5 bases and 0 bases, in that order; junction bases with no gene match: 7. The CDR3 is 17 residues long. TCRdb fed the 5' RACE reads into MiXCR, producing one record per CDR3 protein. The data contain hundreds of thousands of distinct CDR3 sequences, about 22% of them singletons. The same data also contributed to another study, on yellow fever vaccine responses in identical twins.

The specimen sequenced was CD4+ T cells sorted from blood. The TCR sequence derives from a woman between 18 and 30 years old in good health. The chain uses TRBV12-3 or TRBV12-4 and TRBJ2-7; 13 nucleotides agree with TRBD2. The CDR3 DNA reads TGTGCCAGCAGTATACTAGGACTAGCGGGAGTCTCCTACGAGCAGTACTTC. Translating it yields CASSILGLAGVSYEQYF.